The next 9 T cell receptor beta chains were all read from a single sample in a study of blood T cell repertoires in COVID-19. Libraries were prepared by immunoSEQ multiplex PCR; TCRdb keeps only in-frame clonotypes and omits some of them. The data show tens of thousands of clones, roughly nine tenths seen once. What was sequenced was peripheral blood. The source of these receptors is a woman aged 50 to 65 with active or convalescent COVID-19.

The chain uses TRBV5-1 and TRBJ1-1, with 8 bases aligning to TRBD1. J was trimmed by 11 bases and V by 1 base; bases with no gene match: 4. Germline V gene data show CDR1 as SGHRS and CDR2 as YFSETQ. The CDR3 length is 12 residues. Here the CDR3 DNA reads TGCGCCAGCAGCTTGATGACAGGGGTTGCTTTCTTT. It encodes CASSLMTGVAFF.

This clone was recorded a few times. The chain is built from TRBV6-5 and TRBJ2-7, with D perhaps matching TRBD2 (6 bases). The CDR3 loop spans 15 amino acids. Germline V gene sequence: CDR1 MNHEY, CDR2 SVGAGI. With 6 bases removed from V and 2 bases from J, the gap between germline ends came to 17 bases. CDR3 coding DNA: TGTGCCAGCAGCTTAACCACGGGAGTTACCTACGAGCAGTACTTC. Its protein product is CASSLTTGVTYEQYF.

The chain is built from TRBV12-3 or TRBV12-4 and TRBJ2-7, with TRBD1 as a possible D gene (5 bases). V lost 8 bases, J lost 0 bases, and 8 bases lay in between. This CDR3 has 12 residues. Here the CDR3 reads CASQGPSYEQYF. The CDR3 bases are TGTGCCAGCCAGGGTCCCTCCTACGAGCAGTACTTC.

The chain recombines TRBV11-2 with TRBJ1-1; a weak D match, TRBD1 (6 bases). V was pared by 5 bases and J by 1 base, with 14 bases between. CDR3 size: 15 residues. In germline, CDR1 is SGHAT, CDR2 FQNNGV. For the CDR3, the DNA is TGTGCCAGCAGCCGACGCGGGGGCGGGAACACTGAAGCTTTCTTT. Its protein is CASSRRGGGNTEAFF.

This clone is a singleton in its sample. The rearrangement joins TRBV3-1 (or the pseudogene TRBV3-2) to TRBJ2-7, with D maybe TRBD2 (7 bases). The V end lost 0 bases, the J end lost 8 bases, and 11 bases lay between the germline ends. In germline, CDR1 is LGHDT, CDR2 YNNKEL (reference sequence). This CDR3 is built from 13 residues. Here the CDR3 reads CASSQDGGAKQYF. The CDR3 nucleotides are TGTGCCAGCAGCCAAGATGGGGGGGCGAAGCAGTACTTC.

Only one count was recorded for this clone. The chain couples TRBV4-3 to TRBJ2-7; D is unresolved. Germline V gene data show CDR1 as LGHNA and CDR2 as YSLEER. The CDR3 totals 14 residues. Trimming stripped 1 base from V and 5 bases from J, with 12 bases between. Here the CDR3 DNA reads TGCGCCAGCAGCCAAGCAGGCTATGGCGACGAGCAGTACTTC. Translated, it gives CASSQAGYGDEQYF.

This chain joins TRBV19 and TRBJ1-4, with 8 positions matching TRBD1. CDR1 is LNHDA, CDR2 SQIVND, per germline (reference sequence). Trimming took 6 bases from V and 8 from J; bases not matched to a gene: 11. The length of the CDR3 is 15 residues. This CDR3 reads CASSLFQGAGEKLFF. The CDR3 DNA reads as TGTGCCAGTAGCCTCTTTCAGGGGGCTGGGGAAAAACTGTTTTTT.

CDR3 DNA sequence: TGTGCCAGCAGCCTACAGGCCCCGAATGAAAAACTGTTTTTT. Its translation: CASSLQAPNEKLFF. The V gene is TRBV3-1 (or the pseudogene TRBV3-2), the J gene TRBJ1-4, with D perhaps TRBD1 (5 bases). This CDR3 contains 14 residues. The germline V gene encodes CDR1 LGHDT and CDR2 YNNKEL (reference sequence). V was cut by 4 bases and J by 5 bases, with 11 bases left in between.

J is TRBJ1-2 and V is TRBV4-3, with 8 bases fitting TRBD1. Unmatched junction bases numbered 7, after V lost 0 bases and J lost 4 bases. Germline CDR1 reads LGHNA; CDR2 reads YSLEER. CDR3 length equals 16 residues. In nucleotides, the CDR3 is TGCGCCAGCAGCCAAGATGAAGCAGGGGGCAGCTATGGCTACACCTTC. It translates to CASSQDEAGGSYGYTF.